The 21 T cell receptor beta chains below all came from one sample that was sequenced in a study of blood T cell repertoires in COVID-19. Generated by immunoSEQ multiplex PCR, the TCRdb table keeps only in-frame clones and is missing some. The sample consists of 230,000 or so clones, about 91% of them appearing once. Specimen: peripheral blood. The receptor set was obtained from a woman in her thirties or forties who had recovered from COVID-19.

The chain employs TRBV23-1 and TRBJ2-2; a weak D match, TRBD1 (5 bases). TRBV23-1 belongs to the ORF category, with a function that is uncertain. Trimming removed 6 bases from V and 6 bases from J, with 8 bases in between. CDR3 length equals 12 residues. CDR3 in DNA: TGCGCCAGCAGCCACAGGTCCGGGGAGCTGTTTTTT. Its protein product is CASSHRSGELFF.

V is TRBV12-5 and J is TRBJ2-5; D is possibly TRBD2 (6 bases). The CDR3 contains 13 residues. Germline V lookup: CDR1 LGHNT, CDR2 FRNRAP. The V and J ends lost 9 bases and 8 bases respectively, with 19 bases between them. CDR3 nucleotides: TGTGCTAGCGCTTCCGGGACTGTGGGAACCCAGTACTTC. Translation gives CASASGTVGTQYF.

V is TRBV7-9 and J is TRBJ1-6; weak D call: TRBD1 (5 bases). Looked up from germline, CDR1 is SEHNR and CDR2 is FQNEAQ (reference sequence). V lost 7 bases and J lost 7, with 14 bases in between. The CDR3 loop spans 14 amino acids. The CDR3, as DNA: TGTGCCAGCATCGGGGGTGTGGGGAATTCACCCCTCCACTTT. Its translation: CASIGGVGNSPLHF.

The chain couples TRBV24-1 to TRBJ1-2, with 7 bases identical to TRBD1. The V and J ends lost 4 bases and 3 bases, in that order; junction bases with no gene match: 4. The CDR3 extends over 14 amino acids. From germline, CDR1 is KGHDR and CDR2 SFDVKD. The CDR3 DNA reads TGTGCCACCAGTGAATGGGACAGCTACTATGGCTACACCTTC. Protein product: CATSEWDSYYGYTF.

The J gene is TRBJ1-5, the V gene TRBV24-1; D is possibly TRBD1 (5 bases). The germline CDR1 and CDR2 sequences are KGHDR and SFDVKD. The CDR3 has 11 amino acids. With 10 bases removed from V and 6 bases from J, the gap between germline ends came to 9 bases. The CDR3 region has the DNA TGTGCCACAGGGGCTGGTCAGCCCCAGCATTTT. Translation: CATGAGQPQHF.

The chain recombines TRBV21-1 with TRBJ2-7; the table calls TRBD2, which could not be checked here. TRBV21-1 is termed a pseudogene. The CDR3 totals 18 residues. CDR3 amino acids: CASSRVKGAGGTVNEQYV. CDR3 in DNA: TGTGCCAGCAGCAGGGTAAAAGGAGCGGGAGGAACAGTCAACGAGCAGTACGTC.

V gene TRBV18 combines with J gene TRBJ1-4; tentatively, D is TRBD1 (5 bases). The ends were cut back, 4 bases at V and 5 bases at J, with 14 bases in the middle. CDR1 and CDR2 from the germline V gene are KGHSH and LQKENI. The CDR3 extends over 15 amino acids. This CDR3 reads CASSLTGPGNEKLFF. For the CDR3, the DNA is TGTGCCAGCTCACTAACCGGTCCAGGGAATGAAAAACTGTTTTTT.

V usage is TRBV28 and J usage is TRBJ1-6; D perhaps matches TRBD1 (6 bases). CDR3 length: 16 amino acids. The V end was cut by 2 bases, the J end by 4 bases, with 12 bases between. Germline V gives CDR1 MDHEN, CDR2 SYDVKM. The CDR3 DNA follows: TGTGCCAGCAGTTTAAGCTCGACAGGTTATAATTCACCCCTCCACTTT. This codes for CASSLSSTGYNSPLHF. The variable domain in full, completed from reference TRBV28 and TRBJ1-6, reads DVKVTQSSRYLVKRTGEKVFLECVQDMDHENMFWYRQDPGLGLRLIYFSYDVKMKEKGDIPEGYSVSREKKERFSLILESASTNQTSMYLCASSLSSTGYNSPLHFGNGTRLTVT.

DNA of the CDR3: TGCGCCAGCAGCCAAGATCTGCCTAGCGGACAAGAGACCCAGTACTTC. This encodes CASSQDLPSGQETQYF. This chain uses TRBV4-3 with TRBJ2-5; 7 bases match TRBD2. V shed 0 bases, J shed 2 bases, and the junction held 6 bases outside the gene matches. Per germline, CDR1 LGHNA and CDR2 YSLEER. This CDR3 has 16 residues.

The chain combines TRBV20-1 with TRBJ2-5; D is unclear. The CDR3 has 11 amino acids. From germline, CDR1 is DFQATT and CDR2 SNEGSKA (reference sequence). V dropped 7 bases and J dropped 5 bases, with 11 bases sitting between them. CDR3 amino acids: CSVTPGETQYF. The CDR3 DNA follows: TGCAGTGTGACGCCCGGGGAGACCCAGTACTTC.

V gene TRBV4-1 combines with J gene TRBJ1-6; D is perhaps TRBD1 (6 bases). This CDR3 spans 15 amino acids. CDR1 is MGHRA and CDR2 is YSYEKL in the germline V gene. Trimming left V 0 bases short and J 10 bases short, with 13 bases between. The CDR3 loop reads CASSQDLQGTSPLHF. The CDR3 DNA sequence: TGCGCCAGCAGCCAAGATTTACAGGGAACCTCACCCCTCCACTTT.

The V and J genes are TRBV7-9 and TRBJ1-2; a weak D match, TRBD1 (5 bases). Germline CDR1 is SEHNR and CDR2 is FQNEAQ (reference sequence). The CDR3 is 15 amino acids. V was cut by 3 bases and J by 2 bases, with 13 bases left in between. This chain's CDR3 is CASSLSLGVNYGYTF. The CDR3 region has the DNA TGTGCCAGCAGCTTGTCGTTAGGGGTGAACTATGGCTACACCTTC.

This clone was counted once. The rearrangement links TRBV18 to TRBJ2-5; 9 bases are a match to TRBD1. V lost 3 bases, J lost 5 bases, and 7 bases stayed unmatched. Germline V lookup: CDR1 KGHSH, CDR2 LQKENI. The CDR3 covers 15 residues. The CDR3 loop is CASSPRDRVLETQYF. The CDR3 nucleotides are TGTGCCAGCTCACCGCGGGACAGGGTGTTGGAGACCCAGTACTTC.

This rearrangement joins TRBV11-3 to TRBJ2-2; TRBD2 aligns across 10 bases. There are 17 residues in the CDR3. V gave up 3 bases and J gave up 2 bases; unmatched junction bases: 6. Per the germline V gene, CDR1 is SGHNT and CDR2 is YENEEA. CDR3 region: CASSLELAGPNTGELFF. The CDR3 region has the DNA TGTGCCAGCAGCTTGGAACTAGCGGGACCAAACACCGGGGAGCTGTTTTTT. Full variable domain (outside the CDR3, taken from reference TRBV11-3 and TRBJ2-2): EAGVVQSPRYKIIEKKQPVAFWCNPISGHNTLYWYLQNLGQGPELLIRYENEEAVDDSQLPKDRFSAERLKGVDSTLKIQPAELGDSAVYLCASSLELAGPNTGELFFGEGSRLTVL.

The chain has TRBV9 and TRBJ2-5; 12 bases fit TRBD2. This CDR3 is built from 16 residues. Losses at the gene ends were 0 bases for V and 1 base for J; bases not matched to a gene: 1. CDR1 is SGDLS and CDR2 is YYNGEE in the germline V gene. The CDR3 region is CASSVGTSGAQETQYF. In nucleotides, the CDR3 is TGTGCCAGCAGCGTAGGGACTAGCGGGGCCCAAGAGACCCAGTACTTC.

This clone occurred a few times. This chain uses TRBV5-6 with TRBJ1-2, with 7 bases fitting TRBD1. Germline CDR1 is SGHDT and CDR2 is YYEEEE. This CDR3 has 17 amino acids. The trim removed 2 bases at V and 12 bases at J, leaving 22 bases unmatched. The DNA for the CDR3 is TGTGCCAGCAGCTTAAGTGGTTTTATGGGGACAGCTTCCTTTCACACCTTC. Its translation: CASSLSGFMGTASFHTF.

The chain couples TRBV2 to TRBJ2-7, with a weak D call TRBD1 (6 bases). This CDR3 is 16 amino acids long. Trimming took off 8 bases at V and 0 bases at J, with 20 bases between the two ends. Germline V lookup: CDR1 SNHLY, CDR2 FYNNEI. The CDR3 reads CASLFPGHTSSYEQYF. CDR3 DNA: TGTGCCAGCCTCTTTCCGGGACATACGAGCTCCTACGAGCAGTACTTC.

The CDR3 sequence is CASSSASGADNQPQHF. CDR3 in DNA: TGTGCCAGCAGCTCCGCCTCTGGGGCTGACAATCAGCCCCAGCATTTT. The V call is TRBV27, the J call TRBJ1-5; tentatively, D is TRBD1 (5 bases). The CDR3 sequence is 16 residues long. Trimming stripped 6 bases from V and 3 bases from J, with 18 bases between. Germline CDR1 is MNHEY and CDR2 is SMNVEV (reference sequence).

The table lists this clone with a few counts. The rearrangement joins TRBV5-4 to TRBJ1-6; no reliable D call. Germline lookup yields CDR1 SGHNT and CDR2 YYREEE (reference sequence). Trimming shortened V by 0 bases and J by 7 bases, and 8 bases separated the two germline ends. The CDR3 covers 14 residues. CDR3 region: CASSLDSLNSPLHF. CDR3 in DNA: TGTGCCAGCAGCTTGGACAGTCTAAATTCACCCCTCCACTTT.

The V gene is TRBV24-1, the J gene TRBJ2-3; 8 nucleotides agree with TRBD2. Germline CDR1 reads KGHDR; CDR2 reads SFDVKD. The CDR3 length is 15 residues. V lost 3 bases and J lost 1; bases outside the gene matches: 2. CDR3 sequence: CATSDTTSGTDTQYF. CDR3 sequence (DNA): TGTGCCACCAGTGATACGACTAGCGGCACAGATACGCAGTATTTT.

The chain uses TRBV5-4 and TRBJ2-1, with TRBD2 identical over 13 bases. Looked up from germline, CDR1 is SGHNT and CDR2 is YYREEE (reference sequence). Trimming removed 1 base from V and 5 bases from J; junction bases left unmatched: 6. CDR3 size: 17 residues. The CDR3 DNA follows: TGTGCCAGCAGCTTGCTCCGTGGGACTAGCGGGAACAATGAGCAGTTCTTC. Protein: CASSLLRGTSGNNEQFF.